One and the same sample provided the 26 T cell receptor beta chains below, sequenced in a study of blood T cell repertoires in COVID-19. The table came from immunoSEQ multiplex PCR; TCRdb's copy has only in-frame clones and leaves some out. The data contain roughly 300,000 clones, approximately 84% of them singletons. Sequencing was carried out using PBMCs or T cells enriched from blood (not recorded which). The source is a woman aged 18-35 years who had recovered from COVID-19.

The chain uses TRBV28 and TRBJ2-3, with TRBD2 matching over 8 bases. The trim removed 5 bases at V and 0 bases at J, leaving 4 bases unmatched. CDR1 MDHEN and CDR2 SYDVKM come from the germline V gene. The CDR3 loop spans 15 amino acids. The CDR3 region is CASSLGLGSTDTQYF. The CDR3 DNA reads TGTGCCAGCAGTCTGGGACTAGGCAGCACAGATACGCAGTATTTT. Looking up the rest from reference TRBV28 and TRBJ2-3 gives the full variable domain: DVKVTQSSRYLVKRTGEKVFLECVQDMDHENMFWYRQDPGLGLRLIYFSYDVKMKEKGDIPEGYSVSREKKERFSLILESASTNQTSMYLCASSLGLGSTDTQYFGPGTRLTVL.

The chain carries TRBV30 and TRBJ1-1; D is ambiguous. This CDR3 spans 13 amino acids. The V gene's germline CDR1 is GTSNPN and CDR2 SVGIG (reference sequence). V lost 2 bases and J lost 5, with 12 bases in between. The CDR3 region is CAWSRHSETEAFF. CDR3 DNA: TGTGCCTGGAGTCGACACTCTGAGACTGAAGCTTTCTTT.

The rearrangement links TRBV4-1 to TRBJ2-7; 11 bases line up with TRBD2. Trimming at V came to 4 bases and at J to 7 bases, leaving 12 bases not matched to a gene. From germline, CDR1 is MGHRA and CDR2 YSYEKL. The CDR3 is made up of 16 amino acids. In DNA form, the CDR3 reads TGCGCCAGCAGCCGACAGTTAGCGGGGGGGCCGAGGGAGCAGTACTTC. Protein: CASSRQLAGGPREQYF.

The CDR3 protein is CASSPDQAQETQYF. The CDR3 DNA reads as TGTGCCAGCAGCCCCGACCAGGCCCAAGAGACCCAGTACTTC. This rearrangement joins TRBV4-2 to TRBJ2-5; no clear D. Looked up from germline, CDR1 is LGHNA and CDR2 is YNFKEQ. The CDR3 covers 14 residues. V shed 4 bases and J shed 1 base, with 10 bases lying between them.

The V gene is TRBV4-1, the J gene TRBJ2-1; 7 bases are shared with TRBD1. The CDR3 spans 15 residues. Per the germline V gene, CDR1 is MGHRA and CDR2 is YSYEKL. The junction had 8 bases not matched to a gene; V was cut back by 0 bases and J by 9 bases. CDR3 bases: TGCGCCAGCAGCCAAGAGAGGGGGCATACGGCTGAGCAGTTCTTC. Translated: CASSQERGHTAEQFF.

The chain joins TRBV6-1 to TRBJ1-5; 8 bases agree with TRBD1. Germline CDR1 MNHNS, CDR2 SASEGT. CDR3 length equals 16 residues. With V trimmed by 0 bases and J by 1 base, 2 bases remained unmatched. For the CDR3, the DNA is TGTGCCAGCAGTGAAGCGACAGGGGAAAGCAATCAGCCCCAGCATTTT. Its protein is CASSEATGESNQPQHF.

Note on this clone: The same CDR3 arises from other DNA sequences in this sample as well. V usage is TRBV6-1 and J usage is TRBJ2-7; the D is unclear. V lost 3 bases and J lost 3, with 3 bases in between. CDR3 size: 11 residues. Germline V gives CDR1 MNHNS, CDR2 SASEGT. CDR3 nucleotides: TGTGCCAGCAGTGACAACTACGAGCAGTACTTC. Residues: CASSDNYEQYF.

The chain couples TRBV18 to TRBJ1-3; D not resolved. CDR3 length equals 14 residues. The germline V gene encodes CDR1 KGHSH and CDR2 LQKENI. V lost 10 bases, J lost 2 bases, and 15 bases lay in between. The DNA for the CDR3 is TGTGCCACCCGACCTGGAGGGACTGGAAACACCATATATTTT. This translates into CATRPGGTGNTIYF.

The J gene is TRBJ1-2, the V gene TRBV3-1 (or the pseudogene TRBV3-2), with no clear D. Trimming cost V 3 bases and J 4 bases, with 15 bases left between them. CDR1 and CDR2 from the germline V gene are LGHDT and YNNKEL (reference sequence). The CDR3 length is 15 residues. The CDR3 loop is CASSHPHGGSYGYTF. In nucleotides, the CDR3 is TGTGCCAGCAGCCACCCCCACGGCGGGTCCTATGGCTACACCTTC.

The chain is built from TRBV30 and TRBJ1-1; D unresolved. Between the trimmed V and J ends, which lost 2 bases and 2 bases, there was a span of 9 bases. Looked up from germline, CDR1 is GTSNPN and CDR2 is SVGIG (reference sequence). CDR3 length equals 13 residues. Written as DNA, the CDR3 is TGTGCCTGGAGTTTATACAGAAACACTGAAGCTTTCTTT. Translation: CAWSLYRNTEAFF.

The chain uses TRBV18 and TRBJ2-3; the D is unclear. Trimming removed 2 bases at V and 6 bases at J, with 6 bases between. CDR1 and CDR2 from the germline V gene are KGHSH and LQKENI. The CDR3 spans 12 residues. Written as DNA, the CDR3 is TGTGCCAGCTCACCAACGGTGGATACGCAGTATTTT. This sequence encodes CASSPTVDTQYF.

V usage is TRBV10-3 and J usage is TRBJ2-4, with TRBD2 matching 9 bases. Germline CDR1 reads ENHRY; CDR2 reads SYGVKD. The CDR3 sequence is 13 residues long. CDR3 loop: CGSSSQREDIQYF. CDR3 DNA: TGTGGATCGTCAAGCCAGCGGGAGGACATTCAGTACTTC.

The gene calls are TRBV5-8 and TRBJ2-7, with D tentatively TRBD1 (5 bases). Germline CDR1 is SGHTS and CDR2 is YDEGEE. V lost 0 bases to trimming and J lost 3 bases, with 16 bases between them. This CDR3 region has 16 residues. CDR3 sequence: CASSLGQGILFYEQYF. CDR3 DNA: TGTGCCAGCAGCTTGGGGCAGGGCATATTGTTCTACGAGCAGTACTTC.

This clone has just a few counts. The CDR3 spells CASSDTRGRTNTGELFF. The CDR3 DNA follows: TGTGCCAGTAGTGATACGCGGGGGAGAACGAACACCGGGGAGCTGTTTTTT. This rearrangement joins TRBV19 to TRBJ2-2, with 7 bases that match TRBD2. V dropped 5 bases and J dropped 0; count of bases not matched to a gene: 9. Germline CDR1 and CDR2: LNHDA and SQIVND (reference sequence). The CDR3 loop spans 17 amino acids.

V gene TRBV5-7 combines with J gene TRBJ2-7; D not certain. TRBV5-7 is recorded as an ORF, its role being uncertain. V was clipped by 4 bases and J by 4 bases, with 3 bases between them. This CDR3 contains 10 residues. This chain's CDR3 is CASSPYEQYF. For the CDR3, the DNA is TGTGCCAGCAGCCCGTACGAGCAGTACTTC.

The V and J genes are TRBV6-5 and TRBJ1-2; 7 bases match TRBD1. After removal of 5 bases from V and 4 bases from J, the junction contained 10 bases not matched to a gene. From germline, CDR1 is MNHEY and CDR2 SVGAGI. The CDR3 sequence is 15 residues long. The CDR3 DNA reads TGTGCCAGCAGTACGACGACAGGGAATTTCTATGGCTACACCTTC. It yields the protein CASSTTTGNFYGYTF.

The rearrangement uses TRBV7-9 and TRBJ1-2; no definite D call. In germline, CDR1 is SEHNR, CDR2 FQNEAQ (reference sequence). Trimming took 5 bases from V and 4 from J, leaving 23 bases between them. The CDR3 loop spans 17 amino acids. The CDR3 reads CASSTYSPVGQTYGYTF. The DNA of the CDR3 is TGTGCCAGCAGCACATATTCGCCGGTTGGGCAGACCTATGGCTACACCTTC.

The CDR3 DNA follows: TGCGCCAGCAGCTGGGGGCCACCGGGCCTAGCTAACTATGGCTACACCTTC. Its protein product is CASSWGPPGLANYGYTF. The genes are TRBV5-1 and TRBJ1-2; a weak D match, TRBD1 (6 bases). This CDR3 has 17 amino acids. Germline V gene data show CDR1 as SGHRS and CDR2 as YFSETQ. The ends were cut back, 3 bases at V and 0 bases at J, with 18 bases in the middle.

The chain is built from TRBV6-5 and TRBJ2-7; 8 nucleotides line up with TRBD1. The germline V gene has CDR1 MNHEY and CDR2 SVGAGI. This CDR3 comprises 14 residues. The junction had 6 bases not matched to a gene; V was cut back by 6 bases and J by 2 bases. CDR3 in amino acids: CASRKDRDPYEQYF. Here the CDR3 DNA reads TGTGCCAGCAGAAAGGACAGGGATCCCTACGAGCAGTACTTC.

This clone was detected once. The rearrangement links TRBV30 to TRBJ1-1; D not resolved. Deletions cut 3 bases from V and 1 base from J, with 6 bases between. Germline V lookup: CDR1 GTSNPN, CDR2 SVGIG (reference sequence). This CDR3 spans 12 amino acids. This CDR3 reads CAWREGNTEAFF. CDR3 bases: TGTGCCTGGAGGGAGGGGAACACTGAAGCTTTCTTT.

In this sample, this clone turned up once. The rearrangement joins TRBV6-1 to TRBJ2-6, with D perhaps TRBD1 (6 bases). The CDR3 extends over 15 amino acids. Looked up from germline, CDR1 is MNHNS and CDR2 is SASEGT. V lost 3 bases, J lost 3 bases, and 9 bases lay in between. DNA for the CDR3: TGTGCCAGCAGTGAGACAGGATATGGGGCCAACGTCCTGACTTTC. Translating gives CASSETGYGANVLTF.

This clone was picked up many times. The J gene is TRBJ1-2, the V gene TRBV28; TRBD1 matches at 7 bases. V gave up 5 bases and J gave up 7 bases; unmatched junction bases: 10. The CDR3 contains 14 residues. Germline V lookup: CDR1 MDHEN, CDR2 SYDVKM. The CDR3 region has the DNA TGTGCCAGCAGTACCGGGACAGCCGTCTTTGGCTACACCTTC. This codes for CASSTGTAVFGYTF.

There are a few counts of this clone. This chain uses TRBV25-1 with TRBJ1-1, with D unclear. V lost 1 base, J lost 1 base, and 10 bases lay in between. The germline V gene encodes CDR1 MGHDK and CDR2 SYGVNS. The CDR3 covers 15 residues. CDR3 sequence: CASSELGRSNTEAFF. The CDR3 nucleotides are TGTGCCAGCAGTGAATTGGGGAGGTCGAACACTGAAGCTTTCTTT.

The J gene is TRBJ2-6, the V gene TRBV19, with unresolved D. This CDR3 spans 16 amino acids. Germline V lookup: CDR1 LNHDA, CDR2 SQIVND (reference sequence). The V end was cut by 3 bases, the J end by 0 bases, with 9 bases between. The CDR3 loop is CASSIMSSSGANVLTF. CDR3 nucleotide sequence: TGTGCCAGTAGTATTATGAGTAGCTCTGGGGCCAACGTCCTGACTTTC.

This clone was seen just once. CDR3: CSASGTSGAGELFF. DNA for the CDR3: TGCAGTGCTAGTGGAACTAGCGGCGCCGGGGAGCTGTTTTTT. The chain carries TRBV20-1 and TRBJ2-2; 8 nucleotides line up with TRBD2. V was clipped by 3 bases and J by 6 bases; unmatched bases: 6. The CDR3 totals 14 residues. Looked up from germline, CDR1 is DFQATT and CDR2 is SNEGSKA (reference sequence).

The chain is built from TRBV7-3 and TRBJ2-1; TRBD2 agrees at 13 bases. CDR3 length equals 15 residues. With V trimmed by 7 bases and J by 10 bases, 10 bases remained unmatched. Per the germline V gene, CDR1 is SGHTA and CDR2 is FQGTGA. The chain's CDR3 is CASTLGLAGAGEQFF. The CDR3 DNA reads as TGTGCCAGCACCCTTGGACTAGCGGGAGCAGGCGAGCAGTTCTTC.